These 8 T cell receptor beta chains were all obtained from the same sample, sequenced in a study of cytomegalovirus exposure and HLA in healthy donors. The data were produced by immunoSEQ multiplex PCR, yet TCRdb's version contains in-frame clones alone and is incomplete. The sample contains more than 95,000 clones, over 85% of which appear only once. Material for sequencing was PBMCs. Receptors were obtained from a woman between 18 and 29 years old in good health and CMV-seronegative.

The rearrangement links TRBV2 to TRBJ1-2, with 8 bases lining up with TRBD1. The J segment lost 4 bases and the V segment lost 6 bases, leaving 10 bases of the junction unmatched. Germline lookup yields CDR1 SNHLY and CDR2 FYNNEI. CDR3 length equals 15 residues. CDR3 DNA: TGTGCCAGCAGCGAGAGGACAGGGAGGGGCTATGGCTACACCTTC. Translation: CASSERTGRGYGYTF.

This chain uses TRBV5-4 with TRBJ2-7; 12 bases line up with TRBD2. The CDR3 length is 17 residues. Per germline, CDR1 SGHNT and CDR2 YYREEE (reference sequence). The V and J ends lost 6 bases and 1 base, in that order; junction bases with no gene match: 11. The CDR3 DNA sequence: TGTGCCAGCACCTCTAGCGGGGGGGCCTTTACGTCCTACGAGCAGTACTTC. It codes for CASTSSGGAFTSYEQYF.

The V gene is TRBV6-5, the J gene TRBJ1-1; D perhaps matches TRBD1 (6 bases). The V end was cut by 7 bases, the J end by 4 bases, with 16 bases between. The CDR3 contains 14 residues. Looked up from germline, CDR1 is MNHEY and CDR2 is SVGAGI. The CDR3 DNA reads as TGTGCCAGCACCAACAGGGCCCCACCCACTGAAGCTTTCTTT. Translated, it gives CASTNRAPPTEAFF.

This rearrangement joins TRBV11-2 to TRBJ2-7; D is uncertain. The CDR3 contains 13 residues. Looked up from germline, CDR1 is SGHAT and CDR2 is FQNNGV. V was clipped by 4 bases and J by 3 bases, with 10 bases between them. CDR3 residues: CASSSPPYYEQYF. CDR3 coding DNA: TGTGCCAGCAGCTCTCCCCCCTACTACGAGCAGTACTTC.

J is TRBJ1-3 and V is TRBV6-6; 7 nucleotides line up with TRBD1. The CDR3 sequence is 14 residues long. With V trimmed by 5 bases and J by 4 bases, 5 bases remained unmatched. Germline values: CDR1 MNHNY, CDR2 SVGAGI (reference sequence). The CDR3 region has the DNA TGTGCCAGCAGTCTTACAGGGGAAGGAAACACCATATATTTT. As protein: CASSLTGEGNTIYF.

This chain uses TRBV5-4 with TRBJ2-7, with D unresolved. V was trimmed by 1 base and J by 6 bases, leaving 8 bases between them. Germline CDR1 SGHNT, CDR2 YYREEE (reference sequence). The CDR3 totals 12 residues. CDR3 DNA sequence: TGTGCCAGCAGCTTGCGGGTTGGCGAGCAGTACTTC. Its translation is CASSLRVGEQYF.

The V call is TRBV5-1, the J call TRBJ2-7, with D hard to call. V was trimmed by 4 bases and J by 3 bases, leaving 14 bases between them. CDR3 size: 14 residues. In germline, CDR1 is SGHRS, CDR2 YFSETQ. This CDR3 is CASSPRPTDYEQYF. The CDR3 nucleotides are TGCGCCAGCAGCCCGAGGCCCACCGACTACGAGCAGTACTTC.

This clone was observed a single time. This chain uses TRBV15 with TRBJ1-5; D is unresolved. Germline V gives CDR1 LNHNV, CDR2 YYDKDF (reference sequence). V was shortened by 0 bases and J by 1 base, with 10 bases between the two germline ends. The CDR3 covers 16 residues. The CDR3 loop is CATSRENSPSNQPQHF. CDR3 nucleotide sequence: TGTGCCACCAGCAGAGAAAACTCCCCCAGCAATCAGCCCCAGCATTTT.